The 31 T cell receptor beta chains given below trace back to one sample, sequenced in a study of blood T cell repertoires in COVID-19. The assay was immunoSEQ multiplex PCR, and TCRdb's table has in-frame clones only and misses some. This sample yields approximately 140,000 clones, of which over 80% are seen a single time; around 1.5% belongs to the top ten. Source material: peripheral blood. The source is a human donor in a cohort sampled during active COVID-19.

This clone was seen once. This chain connects TRBV10-3 to TRBJ2-7, with 8 bases that match TRBD1. This CDR3 region has 12 residues. The V gene's germline CDR1 is ENHRY and CDR2 SYGVKD. Losses at the gene ends were 6 bases for V and 3 bases for J; bases not matched to a gene: 1. The CDR3 loop reads CAISTGGYEQYF. The CDR3 nucleotides are TGTGCCATCAGCACAGGGGGCTACGAGCAGTACTTC.

The chain joins TRBV29-1 to TRBJ1-2; the D is unclear. The CDR3 length is 11 residues. CDR1 is SQVTM, CDR2 ANQGSEA, per germline. V lost 0 bases, J lost 6 bases, and 5 bases lay in between. The CDR3 region is CSVEEGHGYTF. Written as DNA, the CDR3 is TGCAGCGTTGAAGAGGGCCATGGCTACACCTTC.

The gene calls are TRBV5-4 and TRBJ1-1, with TRBD1 matching over 8 bases. J lost 2 bases, V lost 0 bases, and 9 bases had no gene match. Germline V lookup: CDR1 SGHNT, CDR2 YYREEE (reference sequence). This CDR3 region has 17 residues. For the CDR3, the DNA is TGTGCCAGCAGCTTGGGGCAGGGGGCGCGATCCAACACTGAAGCTTTCTTT. It codes for CASSLGQGARSNTEAFF.

The chain links TRBV6-5 to TRBJ1-1; 7 nucleotides line up with TRBD1. The CDR3 loop spans 14 amino acids. V lost 4 bases, J lost 10 bases, and 12 bases stayed unmatched. CDR1 MNHEY and CDR2 SVGAGI come from the germline V gene. CDR3 in amino acids: CASSSLGQARGAFF. The DNA of the CDR3 is TGTGCCAGCAGTTCTCTAGGACAGGCCAGGGGAGCTTTCTTT.

The chain combines TRBV6-5 with TRBJ1-5; TRBD1 matches at 9 bases. There are 15 residues in the CDR3. Germline V lookup: CDR1 MNHEY, CDR2 SVGAGI. The V gene end was trimmed by 2 bases and the J gene end by 2 bases; junction bases not matched to a gene: 1. CDR3 DNA: TGTGCCAGCAGTTACCGGGACAGGGGCAATCAGCCCCAGCATTTT. The encoded protein is CASSYRDRGNQPQHF.

This chain links TRBV7-9 with TRBJ2-1, with TRBD2 matching 14 bases. This CDR3 spans 18 amino acids. J lost 5 bases, V lost 1 base, and 7 bases had no gene match. Germline CDR1 is SEHNR and CDR2 is FQNEAQ (reference sequence). CDR3 protein: CASSLGGTSGSADNEQFF. In nucleotides, the CDR3 is TGTGCCAGCAGCTTAGGGGGGACTAGCGGGAGCGCGGACAATGAGCAGTTCTTC.

The table lists this clone with many counts. This chain uses TRBV28 with TRBJ1-5; 9 bases line up with TRBD1. The J segment lost 6 bases and the V segment lost 7 bases, leaving 13 bases of the junction unmatched. Germline V gene data show CDR1 as MDHEN and CDR2 as SYDVKM. This CDR3 has 16 residues. CDR3 sequence (DNA): TGTGCCAGCAACCCCCGGGGACAGGGAATTTTTCAGCCCCAGCATTTT. Its protein product is CASNPRGQGIFQPQHF.

This clone was picked up one time. J is TRBJ1-4 and V is TRBV28; possibly TRBD1 for D (5 bases). Trimming left V 10 bases short and J 6 bases short, with 9 bases between. The CDR3 extends over 11 amino acids. The germline V gene encodes CDR1 MDHEN and CDR2 SYDVKM. CDR3 nucleotide sequence: TGTGCCACCAGGGAGGATGAAAAACTGTTTTTT. This translates into CATREDEKLFF.

This chain links TRBV28 with TRBJ2-5, with 7 bases that match TRBD1. This CDR3 contains 13 residues. The ends lost 6 bases at V and 7 bases at J; junction bases unmatched: 8. Germline CDR1 and CDR2: MDHEN and SYDVKM. As DNA, the CDR3 is TGTGCCAGCAGCTCAACCGACAGGGCGACCCAGTACTTC. It yields the protein CASSSTDRATQYF.

This rearrangement joins TRBV19 to TRBJ2-3; 14 nucleotides agree with TRBD2. V shed 6 bases and J 3 bases; nucleotides not matched to a gene: 2. Germline CDR1 reads LNHDA; CDR2 reads SQIVND (reference sequence). The CDR3 is 15 residues long. The CDR3 bases are TGTGCCAGTAGCGGACTAGCGGGAGGAACAGATACGCAGTATTTT. Its translation: CASSGLAGGTDTQYF.

This chain links TRBV25-1 with TRBJ1-2, with 8 bases matching TRBD1. CDR1 MGHDK and CDR2 SYGVNS come from the germline V gene. J gave up 2 bases and V 6 bases, and 5 bases lay outside the gene matches. The CDR3 consists of 14 residues. The CDR3 sequence: CASRAQGANYGYTF. The CDR3 region has the DNA TGTGCCAGCAGAGCTCAGGGGGCAAACTATGGCTACACCTTC.

The genes are TRBV7-3 and TRBJ2-1, with TRBD1 identical over 9 bases. The CDR3 is 14 residues long. The V segment lost 3 bases and the J segment 5 bases; nucleotides outside the gene matches: 2. The germline gives CDR1 SGHTA, CDR2 FQGTGA. This CDR3 reads CASSLGTGNNEQFF. CDR3 DNA sequence: TGTGCCAGCAGCTTGGGGACAGGGAACAATGAGCAGTTCTTC.

The V gene is TRBV15, the J gene TRBJ2-7, with D possibly being TRBD2 (5 bases). V lost 0 bases to trimming and J lost 2 bases, with 17 bases between them. Germline CDR1 LNHNV, CDR2 YYDKDF (reference sequence). CDR3 length: 17 amino acids. The CDR3 protein is CATSRELGPRLPYEQYF. The DNA for the CDR3 is TGTGCCACCAGCAGAGAACTAGGACCGCGTCTCCCCTACGAGCAGTACTTC.

This sequence joins TRBV5-4 and TRBJ2-2, with 7 bases aligning to TRBD1. This CDR3 spans 18 amino acids. The V gene end was trimmed by 0 bases and the J gene end by 1 base; junction bases not matched to a gene: 9. From germline, CDR1 is SGHNT and CDR2 YYREEE (reference sequence). The CDR3 sequence is CASSLAGGFGWNTGELFF. CDR3 coding DNA: TGTGCCAGCAGCTTGGCAGGGGGATTCGGCTGGAACACCGGGGAGCTGTTTTTT.

The rearrangement uses TRBV12-3 or TRBV12-4 and TRBJ2-7; weak D call: TRBD2 (5 bases). The CDR3 spans 13 residues. V lost 1 base, J lost 6 bases, and 10 bases lay in between. The CDR3 nucleotides are TGTGCCAGCAGTTTAGGGGTCGGGGTCGAGCAGTACTTC. Amino acids: CASSLGVGVEQYF.

The chain joins TRBV5-1 to TRBJ2-7; TRBD1 agrees at 9 bases. The CDR3 consists of 17 residues. From germline, CDR1 is SGHRS and CDR2 YFSETQ. V dropped 0 bases and J dropped 3; count of bases not matched to a gene: 10. The CDR3: CASSLDYSDRGGYEQYF. The CDR3, as DNA: TGCGCCAGCAGCTTGGATTACTCGGACAGGGGAGGCTACGAGCAGTACTTC.

This clone was observed a handful of times. The chain is built from TRBV18 and TRBJ2-7, with D maybe TRBD1 (5 bases). CDR1 is KGHSH and CDR2 is LQKENI in the germline V gene. The CDR3 consists of 13 residues. V shed 4 bases and J shed 3 bases, with 10 bases lying between them. CDR3 in DNA: TGTGCCAGCTCACTTCAACAGGACTACGAGCAGTACTTC. This sequence encodes CASSLQQDYEQYF.

The V gene is TRBV11-2, the J gene TRBJ2-1; 7 bases map to TRBD2. The V segment lost 5 bases and the J segment 3 bases; nucleotides outside the gene matches: 13. Looked up from germline, CDR1 is SGHAT and CDR2 is FQNNGV. The CDR3 covers 17 residues. CDR3 in DNA: TGTGCCAGCAGCCCATTTCCATGGGGAGGGAGCTACAATGAGCAGTTCTTC. It yields the protein CASSPFPWGGSYNEQFF.

This clone was observed a handful of times. This chain joins TRBV9 and TRBJ1-2, with 7 positions matching TRBD1. This CDR3 comprises 19 residues. Germline loops: CDR1 SGDLS, CDR2 YYNGEE. The J segment lost 5 bases and the V segment lost 0 bases, leaving 19 bases of the junction unmatched. CDR3 amino acids: CASSVGSGMTGIFGYGYTF. CDR3 nucleotide sequence: TGTGCCAGCAGCGTAGGGTCTGGTATGACAGGGATCTTTGGGTATGGCTACACCTTC.

The chain employs TRBV20-1 and TRBJ2-7; TRBD1 is a possible D gene (6 bases). CDR3 length equals 11 residues. Trimming removed 5 bases from V and 4 bases from J, with 9 bases in between. Germline V gives CDR1 DFQATT, CDR2 SNEGSKA (reference sequence). For the CDR3, the DNA is TGCAGTGCTTTGGACAGTTACGAGCAGTACTTC. It specifies CSALDSYEQYF.

The V call is TRBV6-5, the J call TRBJ2-1, with D possibly matching TRBD2 (6 bases). Germline CDR1 MNHEY, CDR2 SVGAGI. V was shortened by 9 bases and J by 6 bases, with 15 bases between the two germline ends. CDR3 length: 13 amino acids. In DNA, the CDR3 is TGTGCCAGTCAGAGGGACTTGCTCAATGAGCAGTTCTTC. Its protein product is CASQRDLLNEQFF.

The CDR3 DNA reads TGCGCCAGCAGCTTGAGTCAGGGGGCGACCACTGAAGCTTTCTTT. This sequence encodes CASSLSQGATTEAFF. This chain connects TRBV5-1 to TRBJ1-1; 8 nucleotides align to TRBD1. V was pared by 1 base and J by 4 bases, with 6 bases of the junction left unmatched. This CDR3 region has 15 residues. Per the germline V gene, CDR1 is SGHRS and CDR2 is YFSETQ.

The V call is TRBV6-5, the J call TRBJ1-2; D might be TRBD1 (6 bases). This CDR3 spans 13 amino acids. Germline-derived CDR1 and CDR2 are MNHEY and SVGAGI. The ends were cut back, 4 bases at V and 5 bases at J, with 11 bases in the middle. In nucleotides, the CDR3 is TGTGCCAGCAGTTCACAGGGACCATATGGCTACACCTTC. Its translation is CASSSQGPYGYTF.

The chain links TRBV4-2 to TRBJ1-6, with TRBD1 matching 8 bases. The CDR3 has 13 residues. The germline CDR1 and CDR2 sequences are LGHNA and YNFKEQ. V dropped 0 bases and J dropped 17; count of bases not matched to a gene: 6. The CDR3 here is CASSQDRTGPFHF. The DNA of the CDR3 is TGTGCCAGCAGCCAAGATAGGACAGGGCCCTTCCACTTT.

The chain links TRBV9 to TRBJ1-4, with TRBD1 as a possible D gene (5 bases). The germline V gene has CDR1 SGDLS and CDR2 YYNGEE. V lost 4 bases and J 8 bases, leaving 15 bases between the germline ends. The CDR3 extends over 14 amino acids. The CDR3, as DNA: TGTGCCAGCAGCCCACCAGGGTTTGAAGAAAAACTGTTTTTT. Translating gives CASSPPGFEEKLFF.

V usage is TRBV29-1 and J usage is TRBJ2-1; no definite D call. Germline V gene lookup returns CDR1 SQVTM and CDR2 ANQGSEA. This CDR3 spans 13 amino acids. V was clipped by 3 bases and J by 4 bases, with 10 bases between them. The CDR3 DNA sequence: TGCAGCGTTGATAGCACTTTATACAATGAGCAGTTCTTC. It specifies CSVDSTLYNEQFF.

The rearrangement uses TRBV18 and TRBJ1-1; D uncertain. Germline V gene lookup returns CDR1 KGHSH and CDR2 LQKENI. V lost 6 bases and J lost 12, with 17 bases in between. The CDR3 is made up of 12 amino acids. This CDR3 is CASSPWTQRSFF. CDR3 sequence (DNA): TGTGCCAGCTCCCCTTGGACTCAAAGATCTTTCTTT.

About this clone itself: Germline is not matched at one junction end, which may reflect a read error. Other DNA sequences of this sample code for an identical CDR3. This chain uses TRBV27 with TRBJ2-2, with 10 nucleotides matching TRBD2. The CDR3 sequence is 16 residues long. Looked up from germline, CDR1 is MNHEY and CDR2 is SMNVEV (reference sequence). CDR3 in amino acids: CVSGLAGVRGTGELFF. CDR3 nucleotides: TGTGTCAGCGGGCTAGCGGGAGTTCGGGGCACTGGGGAGCTGTTTTTT.

This chain uses TRBV30 with TRBJ2-5; D gene unclear. The CDR3 contains 14 residues. Per the germline V gene, CDR1 is GTSNPN and CDR2 is SVGIG (reference sequence). Between the trimmed V and J ends, which lost 4 bases and 0 bases, there was a span of 12 bases. The CDR3 DNA is TGTGCCTGGAATTCGGTACGGTACCAAGAGACCCAGTACTTC. Translated, it gives CAWNSVRYQETQYF.

This clone was recorded a few times. The chain joins TRBV11-3 to TRBJ1-5, with D perhaps TRBD1 (5 bases). Trimming stripped 10 bases from V and 5 bases from J, with 15 bases between. CDR1 is SGHNT and CDR2 is YENEEA in the germline V gene. CDR3 size: 13 residues. CDR3 DNA sequence: TGTGCCATGCAGGAGGGGTACGATCAGCCCCAGCATTTT. It translates to CAMQEGYDQPQHF.

The gene calls are TRBV28 and TRBJ2-3; D may be TRBD1 (6 bases). Germline V CDR1 and CDR2: MDHEN, SYDVKM. CDR3 length equals 14 residues. V lost 8 bases and J 1 base, leaving 13 bases between the germline ends. This CDR3 reads CASEGGVRTDTQYF. As DNA, the CDR3 is TGTGCCAGCGAAGGGGGAGTCCGCACAGATACGCAGTATTTT.